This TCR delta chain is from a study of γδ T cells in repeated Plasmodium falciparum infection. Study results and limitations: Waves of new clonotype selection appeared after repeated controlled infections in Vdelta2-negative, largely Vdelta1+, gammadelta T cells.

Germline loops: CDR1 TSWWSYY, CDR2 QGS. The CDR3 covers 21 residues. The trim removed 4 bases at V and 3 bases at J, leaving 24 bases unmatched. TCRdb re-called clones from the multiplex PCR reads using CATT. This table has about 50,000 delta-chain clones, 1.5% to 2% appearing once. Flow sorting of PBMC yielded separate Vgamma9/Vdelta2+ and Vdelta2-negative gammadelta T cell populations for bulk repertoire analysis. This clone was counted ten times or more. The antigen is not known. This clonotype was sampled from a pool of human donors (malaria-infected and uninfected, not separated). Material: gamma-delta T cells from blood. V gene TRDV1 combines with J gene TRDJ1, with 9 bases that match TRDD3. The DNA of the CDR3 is TGTGCTCTTGGGGTCCCCTGCTTCCTAAGAGGGGGATACCGGAGTGCCGATAAACTCATCTTT. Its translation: CALGVPCFLRGGYRSADKLIF.